The 14 T cell receptor beta chains listed next were all sequenced from one sample in a study of T-cell reconstitution after alpha-beta-depleted transplantation in children. During its preparation, the TCRbeta library received unique molecular identifiers. TCRdb fed the PCR reads into MiXCR, producing one record per CDR3 protein. The data show some 600,000 distinct CDR3 sequences, roughly 15% seen once. The input for sequencing was PBMCs from the stem cell graft donor, taken from the stem cell graft. The origin of the receptors is a human donor who donated a stem cell graft to a child with acute myeloid leukemia.

Worth noting for this clonotype: The junction does not match germline at one end; this may be a read error. The chain joins TRBV12-3 or TRBV12-4 to TRBJ2-1, with D perhaps assigned TRBD1 or TRBD2 (6 bases each). The CDR3 sequence is 11 residues long. DNA for the CDR3: TGTGCCAGCAGTTTCGCCGGGGGCCCTATCTTC. Amino acid sequence: CASSFAGGPIF.

This clonotype was counted only a few times. The V call is TRBV7-2, the J call TRBJ1-4, with D possibly TRBD1 on 5 matching bases. Trimming shortened V by 5 bases and J by 6 bases, and 16 bases separated the two germline ends. Germline assignment: CDR1 SGHTA and CDR2 FQGNSA. The CDR3 runs 15 residues. In DNA, the CDR3 is TGTGCCAGCAGCACACCCGCAGGGTCTGATGAAAAACTGTTTTTT. Protein product: CASSTPAGSDEKLFF.

This clonotype was counted a few times. V gene TRBV20-1 combines with J gene TRBJ2-7; no clear D gene. The CDR3 is made up of 12 amino acids. Germline CDR1 and CDR2: DFQATT and SNEGSKA (reference sequence). V lost 5 bases and J lost 2, with 10 bases in between. CDR3 DNA: TGCAGTGCTCTACCCGGCCCCTACGAGCAGTACGTC. Translated: CSALPGPYEQYV.

This chain uses TRBV5-1 with TRBJ2-3; 8 bases match TRBD2. Germline CDR1 and CDR2: SGHRS and YFSETQ. Trimming took 2 bases from V and 5 from J; bases not matched to a gene: 4. The length of the CDR3 is 14 residues. DNA for the CDR3: TGCGCCAGCAGCTTACCGGGGGGGCGAGATACGCAGTATTTT. It specifies CASSLPGGRDTQYF.

V gene TRBV12-3 or TRBV12-4 combines with J gene TRBJ1-3, with D possibly being TRBD1 (6 bases). Trimming removed 11 bases from V and 0 bases from J, with 14 bases in between. This CDR3 contains 14 residues. The CDR3 region has the DNA TGTGCCGAACAGGGATACGACTCTGGAAACACCATATATTTT. Amino acids: CAEQGYDSGNTIYF.

This chain links TRBV7-8 with TRBJ2-4, with D perhaps TRBD1 (6 bases). V lost 5 bases to trimming and J lost 8 bases, with 22 bases between them. This CDR3 region has 16 residues. Germline loops: CDR1 SGHVS, CDR2 FQNEAQ. CDR3 region: CASSPKGQGFRDIQYF. As DNA, the CDR3 is TGTGCCAGCAGCCCCAAGGGGCAGGGGTTTAGAGACATTCAGTACTTC.

This clonotype was counted ten times or more. The V call is TRBV20-1, the J call TRBJ1-2; D is undetermined. V shed 0 bases and J shed 1 base, with 12 bases lying between them. Germline CDR1 is DFQATT and CDR2 is SNEGSKA (reference sequence). The CDR3 is 15 amino acids. The CDR3 reads CSAREGAGRNYGYTF. The CDR3 DNA is TGCAGTGCTAGAGAGGGCGCAGGCCGTAACTATGGCTACACCTTC.

This clonotype turned up a few times. This chain links TRBV20-1 with TRBJ1-6; TRBD1 matches 8 bases. The V and J ends lost 5 bases and 5 bases, in that order; junction bases with no gene match: 8. CDR1 DFQATT and CDR2 SNEGSKA come from the germline V gene (reference sequence). The CDR3 consists of 15 residues. CDR3 region: CSAPGQGRDNSPLHF. For the CDR3, the DNA is TGCAGTGCTCCCGGACAGGGAAGGGATAATTCACCCCTCCACTTT.

This chain joins TRBV11-2 and TRBJ2-3, with D unresolved. Germline V gene sequence: CDR1 SGHAT, CDR2 FQNNGV. Trimming took off 3 bases at V and 6 bases at J, with 13 bases between the two ends. The CDR3 has 14 amino acids. In nucleotides, the CDR3 is TGTGCCAGCAGCTTTGAAGGGCACGGGGATACGCAGTATTTT. This encodes CASSFEGHGDTQYF. Based on the CDR3 plus reference TRBV11-2 and TRBJ2-3, the full variable domain is EAGVAQSPRYKIIEKRQSVAFWCNPISGHATLYWYQQILGQGPKLLIQFQNNGVVDDSQLPKDRFSAERLKGVDSTLKIQPAKLEDSAVYLCASSFEGHGDTQYFGPGTRLTVL.

In this sample, this clonotype turned up many times. This chain uses TRBV6-1 with TRBJ1-1, with D possibly being TRBD1 (5 bases). Germline CDR1 and CDR2: MNHNS and SASEGT. V lost 7 bases and J lost 10, with 13 bases in between. The CDR3 is made up of 11 amino acids. The CDR3 protein is CASKENGGAFF. The CDR3, as DNA: TGTGCCAGCAAGGAGAACGGGGGAGCTTTCTTT.

The V and J genes are TRBV11-3 and TRBJ1-1; 9 bases are a match to TRBD1. Germline V gene lookup returns CDR1 SGHNT and CDR2 YENEEA. The V gene end was trimmed by 3 bases and the J gene end by 13 bases; junction bases not matched to a gene: 12. This CDR3 is built from 14 residues. The CDR3 DNA sequence: TGTGCCAGCAGCTTGGGACAGGGCCCTGTCACGGTTTTCTTT. This translates into CASSLGQGPVTVFF.

This clonotype was seen many times. The gene calls are TRBV6-5 and TRBJ1-5; 10 bases map to TRBD1. V trimming: 5 bases; J trimming: 3 bases; junction bases outside the gene matches: 4. The CDR3 is 15 residues long. Looked up from germline, CDR1 is MNHEY and CDR2 is SVGAGI. Here the CDR3 reads CASSRGTGVNQPQHF. Written as DNA, the CDR3 is TGTGCCAGCAGTCGAGGGACAGGGGTCAATCAGCCCCAGCATTTT.

CDR3 loop: CASSPPREPGYGYTF. In nucleotides, the CDR3 is TGTGCCAGCAGCCCCCCCCGGGAGCCAGGCTATGGCTACACCTTC. The chain is built from TRBV7-9 and TRBJ1-2; D not resolved. Germline-derived CDR1 and CDR2 are SEHNR and FQNEAQ (reference sequence). This CDR3 has 15 residues. The germline V and J ends were trimmed by 5 bases and 4 bases, with 17 bases remaining between them. The whole variable domain, filled in from reference TRBV7-9 and TRBJ1-2, reads DTGVSQNPRHKITKRGQNVTFRCDPISEHNRLYWYRQTLGQGPEFLTYFQNEAQLEKSRLLSDRFSAERPKGSFSTLEIQRTEQGDSAMYLCASSPPREPGYGYTFGSGTRLTVV.

This clonotype was seen repeatedly, ten times or more. The V and J genes are TRBV12-3 or TRBV12-4 and TRBJ2-2, with 8 bases matching TRBD2. This CDR3 is built from 13 residues. Trimming cost V 4 bases and J 6 bases; bases outside gene matches: 1. CDR3 region: CASSSAGAGELFF. The CDR3 nucleotides are TGTGCCAGCAGTTCAGCGGGAGCCGGGGAGCTGTTTTTT.